This is a list of T cell receptor beta chains from one sample in a study of a mutant IDH1 vaccine in newly diagnosed glioma. The method was immunoSEQ multiplex PCR; TCRdb's version includes in-frame clones alone and lacks a portion of them. This sample has 40,000 to 45,000 clones; around 84% occur once, and the top ten carry about 2.2%. Their specific antigens are unknown. Sequencing used PBMCs, obtained from a glioma patient whose treatment included an IDH1 peptide vaccine. The receptor source for this set is a woman under 30 with glioma. Some clones in this sample may be carry-over from other donors' samples. CDR3s leave out the opening cysteine and the closing phenylalanine or tryptophan. The order of the fields is J gene, V gene, CDR3 protein.

TRBJ2-7,TRBV30,AWSVGLAGRYEQY
TRBJ1-1,TRBV5-1,ASSSRTGDTEAF
TRBJ2-7,TRBV5-1,ASSLSGTVYEQY
TRBJ1-2,TRBV4-3,ASSQDSGVGGYT
TRBJ2-7,TRBV5-5,ASSTWTGQEQY
TRBJ2-1,TRBV5-1,ASSPYREGVYNEQF
TRBJ1-2,TRBV9,ASSVEIQGDGYT
TRBJ1-1,TRBV6-1,ASSEAGADTEAF
TRBJ2-7,TRBV11-2,ASSLDGAAREQY
TRBJ2-7,TRBV28,ASSWGLAGSYEQY
TRBJ1-5,TRBV5-4,ASSLATGGDQPQH
TRBJ2-7,TRBV7-9,ASSLEQGYEQY
TRBJ2-1,TRBV19,ASSITSGYNEQF
TRBJ1-5,TRBV28,ASSLWGGQGKNQPQH
TRBJ1-2,TRBV14,ASSHGRRVNYGYT
TRBJ1-1,TRBV11-3,ASSLRRTNTEAF
TRBJ2-7,TRBV7-2,ASSSTTGTGGDEQY
TRBJ2-7,TRBV19,ASSIGVEQY
TRBJ2-1,TRBV7-8,ASSLGPSGRQEQF
TRBJ2-7,TRBV11-2,ASSLPGGTYEQY
TRBJ1-1,TRBV5-1,ASSSPDENYEAF
TRBJ2-7,TRBV5-1,ASSLDLAGNEQY
TRBJ2-2,TRBV19,ASSYGRGTGELF
TRBJ2-1,TRBV27,ASSLSGPTYNEQF
TRBJ2-7,TRBV4-2,ASSLSPPSGGPYEQY
TRBJ2-1,TRBV7-6,ASSEGTGNEQF
TRBJ2-2,TRBV5-8,ASSLGALAGVTGELF
TRBJ2-1,TRBV19,ASSMVGSWNNEQF
TRBJ2-3,TRBV19,ASSLGTITDTQY
TRBJ1-3,TRBV6-5,ASSPGPGSGNTIY
TRBJ1-5,TRBV27,ASSLSGRRSNQPQH
TRBJ2-2,TRBV2,ASSGIGGELF
TRBJ2-3,TRBV11-3,ASSTRVAVDTQY
TRBJ1-5,TRBV6-1,ASSGKDTGVSSNQPQH
TRBJ1-5,TRBV18,ASSRGTGGIQPQH
TRBJ1-5,TRBV4-2,ASSQDSNQPQH
TRBJ1-1,TRBV5-6,ASSRYGFTNTEAF
TRBJ2-1,TRBV19,ASSIDPRSGLEQF
TRBJ2-3,TRBV6-5,ASSRTGGPTDTQY
TRBJ2-7,TRBV7-9,ASSLGRGPSYEQY
TRBJ2-7,TRBV5-4,ASSQPSSYEQY
TRBJ2-1,TRBV5-1,ASSSGLAGVNEQF
TRBJ2-7,TRBV12-5,ASGLVAYEQY
TRBJ2-3,TRBV5-1,ASSLPGQADTQY
TRBJ2-7,TRBV5-4,ASSLDPTTYEQY
TRBJ2-7,TRBV7-9,ASSSRGGSYEQY